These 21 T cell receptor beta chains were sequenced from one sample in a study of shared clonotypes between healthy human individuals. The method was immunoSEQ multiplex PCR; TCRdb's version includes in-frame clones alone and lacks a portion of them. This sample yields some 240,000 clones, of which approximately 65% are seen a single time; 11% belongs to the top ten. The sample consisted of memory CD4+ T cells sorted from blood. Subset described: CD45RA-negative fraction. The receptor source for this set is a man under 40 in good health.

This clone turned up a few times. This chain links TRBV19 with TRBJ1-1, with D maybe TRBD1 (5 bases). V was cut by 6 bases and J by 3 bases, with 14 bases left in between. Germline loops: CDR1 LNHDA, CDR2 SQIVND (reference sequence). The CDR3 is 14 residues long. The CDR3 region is CASSIQVGYTEAFF. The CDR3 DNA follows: TGTGCCAGTAGCATACAGGTAGGGTACACTGAAGCTTTCTTT.

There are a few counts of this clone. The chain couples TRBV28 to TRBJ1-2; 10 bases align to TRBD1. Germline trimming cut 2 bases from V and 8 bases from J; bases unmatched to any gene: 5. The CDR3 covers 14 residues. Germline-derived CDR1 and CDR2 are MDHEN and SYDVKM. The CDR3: CASSLRQGARGYTF. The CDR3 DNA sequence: TGTGCCAGCAGTTTAAGACAGGGGGCGCGGGGCTACACCTTC.

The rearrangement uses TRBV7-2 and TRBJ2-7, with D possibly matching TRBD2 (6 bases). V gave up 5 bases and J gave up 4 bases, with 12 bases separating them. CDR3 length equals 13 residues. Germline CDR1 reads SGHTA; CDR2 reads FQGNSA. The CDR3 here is CASSRELWYEQYF. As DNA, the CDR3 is TGTGCCAGCAGCCGGGAGTTGTGGTACGAGCAGTACTTC.

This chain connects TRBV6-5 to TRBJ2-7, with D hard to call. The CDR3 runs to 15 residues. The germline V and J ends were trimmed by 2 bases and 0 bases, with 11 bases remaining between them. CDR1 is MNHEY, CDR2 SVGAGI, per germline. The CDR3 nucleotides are TGTGCCAGCAGTTACAGGGCGGCCAGCTCCTACGAGCAGTACTTC. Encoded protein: CASSYRAASSYEQYF.

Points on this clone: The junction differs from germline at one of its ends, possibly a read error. The CDR3 protein is CASSLGPGRHF. Written as DNA, the CDR3 is TGTGCCAGCAGCTTGGGACCGGGTCGTCACTTC. The V call is TRBV11-2, the J call TRBJ2-4; TRBD1 or TRBD2 may be the D gene (5 bases each). CDR1 is SGHAT, CDR2 FQNNGV, per germline. The CDR3 is 11 amino acids.

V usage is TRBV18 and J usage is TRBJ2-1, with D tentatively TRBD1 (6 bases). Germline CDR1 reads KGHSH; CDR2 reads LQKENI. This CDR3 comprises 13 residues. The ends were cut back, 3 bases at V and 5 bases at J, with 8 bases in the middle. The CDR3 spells CASSPGHNNEQFF. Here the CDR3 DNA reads TGTGCCAGCTCACCGGGACACAACAATGAGCAGTTCTTC.

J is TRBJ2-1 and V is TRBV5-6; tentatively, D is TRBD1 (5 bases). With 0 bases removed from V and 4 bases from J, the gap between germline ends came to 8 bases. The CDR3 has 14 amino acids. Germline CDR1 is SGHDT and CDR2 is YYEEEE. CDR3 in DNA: TGTGCCAGCAGCTTGGGCAGGGCTTACAATGAGCAGTTCTTC. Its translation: CASSLGRAYNEQFF.

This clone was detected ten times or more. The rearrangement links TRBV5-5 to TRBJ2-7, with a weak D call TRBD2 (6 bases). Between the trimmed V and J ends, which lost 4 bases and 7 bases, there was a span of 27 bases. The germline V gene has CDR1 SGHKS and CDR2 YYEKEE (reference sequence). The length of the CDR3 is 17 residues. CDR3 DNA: TGTGCCAGCAGCGGCCGGCGACTAGGTGATCCTGGTTGGGAGCAGTACTTC. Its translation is CASSGRRLGDPGWEQYF.

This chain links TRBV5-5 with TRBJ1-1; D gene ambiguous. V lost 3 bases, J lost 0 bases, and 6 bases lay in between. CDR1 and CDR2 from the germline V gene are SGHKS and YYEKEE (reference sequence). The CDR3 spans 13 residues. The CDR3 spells CASSWALNTEAFF. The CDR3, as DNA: TGTGCCAGCAGCTGGGCACTGAACACTGAAGCTTTCTTT.

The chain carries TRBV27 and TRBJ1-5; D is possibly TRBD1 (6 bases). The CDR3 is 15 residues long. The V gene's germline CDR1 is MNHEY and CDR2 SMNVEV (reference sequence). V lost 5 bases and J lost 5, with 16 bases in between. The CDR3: CASSASQGRDQPQHF. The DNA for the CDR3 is TGTGCCAGCAGTGCAAGTCAGGGGCGGGATCAGCCCCAGCATTTT.

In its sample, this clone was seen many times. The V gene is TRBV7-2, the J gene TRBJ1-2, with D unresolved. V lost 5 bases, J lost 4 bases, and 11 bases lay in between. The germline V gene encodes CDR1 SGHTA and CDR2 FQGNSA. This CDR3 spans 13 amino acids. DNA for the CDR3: TGTGCCAGCAGCCCAGAGGCGGTCTATGGCTACACCTTC. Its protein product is CASSPEAVYGYTF.

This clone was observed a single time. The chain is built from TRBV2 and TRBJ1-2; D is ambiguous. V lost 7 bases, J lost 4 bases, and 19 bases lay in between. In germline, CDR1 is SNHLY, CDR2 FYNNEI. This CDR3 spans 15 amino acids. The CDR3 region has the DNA TGTGCCAGCAAATCAACGGGCCCAATTAGCTATGGCTACACCTTC. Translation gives CASKSTGPISYGYTF.

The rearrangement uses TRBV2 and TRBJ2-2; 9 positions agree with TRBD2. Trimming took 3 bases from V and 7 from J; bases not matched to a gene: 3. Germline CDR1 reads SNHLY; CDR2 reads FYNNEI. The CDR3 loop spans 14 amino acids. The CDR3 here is CASSETSGGGELFF. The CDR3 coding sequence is TGTGCCAGCAGTGAGACTAGCGGAGGCGGGGAGCTGTTTTTT.

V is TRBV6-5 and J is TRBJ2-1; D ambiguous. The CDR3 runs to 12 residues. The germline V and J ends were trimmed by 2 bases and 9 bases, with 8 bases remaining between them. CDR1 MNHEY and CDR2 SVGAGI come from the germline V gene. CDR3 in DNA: TGTGCCAGCAGTTACCTACAGATTGAGCAGTTCTTC. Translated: CASSYLQIEQFF.

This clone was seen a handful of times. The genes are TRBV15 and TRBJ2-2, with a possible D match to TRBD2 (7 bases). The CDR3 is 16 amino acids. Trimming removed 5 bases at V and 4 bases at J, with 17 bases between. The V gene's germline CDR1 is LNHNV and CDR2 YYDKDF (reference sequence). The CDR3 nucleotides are TGTGCCACCAGCCGAAGGGGGGGGACGTTCACCGGGGAGCTGTTTTTT. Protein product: CATSRRGGTFTGELFF.

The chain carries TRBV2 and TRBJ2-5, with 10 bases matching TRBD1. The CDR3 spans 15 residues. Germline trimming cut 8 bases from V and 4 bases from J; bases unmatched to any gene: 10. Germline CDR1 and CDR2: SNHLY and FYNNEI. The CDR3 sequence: CASATRQGASETQYF. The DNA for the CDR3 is TGTGCCAGCGCCACGAGACAGGGGGCATCAGAGACCCAGTACTTC.

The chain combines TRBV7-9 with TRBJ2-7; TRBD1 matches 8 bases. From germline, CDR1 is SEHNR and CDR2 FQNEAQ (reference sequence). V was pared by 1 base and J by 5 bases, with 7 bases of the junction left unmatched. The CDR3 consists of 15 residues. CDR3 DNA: TGTGCCAGCAGCTTAGGGACAGGGATGCAAAACGAGCAGTACTTC. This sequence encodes CASSLGTGMQNEQYF.

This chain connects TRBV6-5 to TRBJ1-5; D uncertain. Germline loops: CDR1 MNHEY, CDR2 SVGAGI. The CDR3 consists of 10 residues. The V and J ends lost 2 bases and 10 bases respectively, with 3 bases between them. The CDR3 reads CASSYGPQHF. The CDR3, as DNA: TGTGCCAGCAGTTACGGTCCCCAGCATTTT.

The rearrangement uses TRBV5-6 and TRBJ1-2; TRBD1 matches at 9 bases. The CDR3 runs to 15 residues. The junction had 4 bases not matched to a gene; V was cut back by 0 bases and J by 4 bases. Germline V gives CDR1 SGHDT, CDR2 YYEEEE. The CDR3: CASSLVGQGGYGYTF. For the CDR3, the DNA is TGTGCCAGCAGCTTGGTGGGACAGGGAGGCTATGGCTACACCTTC.

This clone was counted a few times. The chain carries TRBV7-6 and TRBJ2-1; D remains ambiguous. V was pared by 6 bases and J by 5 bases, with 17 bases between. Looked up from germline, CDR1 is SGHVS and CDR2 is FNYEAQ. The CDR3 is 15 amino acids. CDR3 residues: CASSTQSTVNNEQFF. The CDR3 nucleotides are TGTGCCAGCAGTACCCAATCAACAGTGAACAATGAGCAGTTCTTC.

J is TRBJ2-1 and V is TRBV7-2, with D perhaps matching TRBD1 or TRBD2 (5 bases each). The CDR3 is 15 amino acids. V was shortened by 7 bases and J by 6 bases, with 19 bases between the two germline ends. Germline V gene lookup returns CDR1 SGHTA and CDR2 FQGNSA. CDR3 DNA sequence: TGTGCCAGCACCAGGGACCGAACGAGTGCCAATGAGCAGTTCTTC. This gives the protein CASTRDRTSANEQFF.